This T cell receptor beta chain was identified in a study of T cell responses to AZD1222 COVID-19 vaccine. The assay was immunoSEQ multiplex PCR, and TCRdb's table has in-frame clones only and misses some. The sample includes hundreds of thousands of clones, roughly 91% of them seen just once. The receptor's source is an adult in good health. The material sequenced was peripheral blood, taken on day 0 of MenACWY control vaccination.

The CDR3 spells CASSLSPDNSPLHF. The CDR3 nucleotides are TGCGCCAGCAGCTTGAGTCCAGATAATTCACCCCTCCACTTT. The chain uses TRBV5-1 and TRBJ1-6; D remains unclear. Trimming cost V 1 base and J 5 bases, with 7 bases left between them. This CDR3 comprises 14 residues. Germline lookup yields CDR1 SGHRS and CDR2 YFSETQ.